A single sample gave rise to the 10 T cell receptor beta chains below, sequenced in a study of T-cell memory formation after mild COVID-19 (dated by TCRdb to about 2021). The library was prepared using 5' RACE. The listed sequencing device is Illumina NovaSeq 6000. The public reads were quality trimmed at Q25 with fastp and then assembled into clones with MiXCR by TCRdb, keeping productive beta chains. Rows matching on CDR3 protein sequence are summarized as one entry with the most common DNA and genes. In all, the sample holds some 250,000 distinct CDR3 sequences, and more than 15% of those were seen once. The ten largest clones capture about 21% of the sample. Sequencing input: PBMCs or a T cell subset sorted from them (not recorded which). The receptors come from a man aged 18 to 29 who had mild COVID-19 (a few samples of this study predate the infection). The sample titles of this study are shuffled in the database, so cell type and time point are left out; the donor was told from shared clones.

The J gene is TRBJ2-7, the V gene TRBV28; D could derive from TRBD1 or TRBD2 (5 bases each). This CDR3 contains 16 residues. V lost 6 bases and J lost 1, with 19 bases in between. Per germline, CDR1 MDHEN and CDR2 SYDVKM. The CDR3 sequence is CASSSAGTAYSYEQYV. Written as DNA, the CDR3 is TGTGCCAGCAGCAGTGCCGGGACGGCTTATTCCTACGAGCAGTACGTC.

This chain uses TRBV27 with TRBJ2-1, with 9 bases identical to TRBD2. Germline lookup yields CDR1 MNHEY and CDR2 SMNVEV (reference sequence). V shed 1 base, J shed 5 bases, and the junction held 3 bases outside the gene matches. CDR3 length equals 15 residues. The CDR3: CASSLYSGGNNEQFF. Here the CDR3 DNA reads TGTGCCAGCAGTTTATATAGCGGGGGAAACAATGAGCAGTTCTTC.

The chain uses TRBV4-2 and TRBJ2-7; 8 bases align to TRBD1. After removal of 3 bases from V and 9 bases from J, the junction contained 10 bases not matched to a gene. The germline V gene has CDR1 LGHNA and CDR2 YNFKEQ. This CDR3 has 14 amino acids. This CDR3 is CASSQEGQAAGQYF. The DNA of the CDR3 is TGTGCCAGCAGCCAGGAGGGACAGGCTGCCGGGCAGTACTTC.

This clonotype appeared a few times. The chain employs TRBV9 and TRBJ1-2, with TRBD1 matching 8 bases. From germline, CDR1 is SGDLS and CDR2 YYNGEE. There are 15 residues in the CDR3. The trim removed 3 bases at V and 8 bases at J, leaving 12 bases unmatched. For the CDR3, the DNA is TGTGCCAGCAGCGCGCTTTCAGGGGGCGCCCGGGGCTACACCTTC. Its translation is CASSALSGGARGYTF. The full variable domain, completed using reference TRBV9 and TRBJ1-2, is DSGVTQTPKHLITATGQRVTLRCSPRSGDLSVYWYQQSLDQGLQFLIQYYNGEERAKGNILERFSAQQFPDLHSELNLSSLELGDSALYFCASSALSGGARGYTFGSGTRLTVV.

The rearrangement joins TRBV7-2 to TRBJ2-1; 12 positions match TRBD2. J gave up 7 bases and V 5 bases, and 12 bases lay outside the gene matches. CDR1 and CDR2 from the germline V gene are SGHTA and FQGNSA. The CDR3 is made up of 17 amino acids. For the CDR3, the DNA is TGTGCCAGCAGCCTCCCTCTAGCGGGGGGGCCGGTGAATGAGCAGTTCTTC. The encoded protein is CASSLPLAGGPVNEQFF.

This clonotype was seen more than once but under ten times. The rearrangement links TRBV29-1 to TRBJ2-3; D call uncertain. The CDR3 is 12 amino acids. The germline V gene has CDR1 SQVTM and CDR2 ANQGSEA. Trimming removed 0 bases from V and 7 bases from J, with 8 bases in between. CDR3 residues: CSVEDRLNTQYF. The CDR3 region has the DNA TGCAGCGTTGAAGATCGGCTAAATACGCAGTATTTT.

This clonotype has a handful of counts. V usage is TRBV7-2 and J usage is TRBJ2-3, with TRBD2 matching 8 bases. V trimming: 3 bases; J trimming: 4 bases; junction bases outside the gene matches: 6. Germline V lookup: CDR1 SGHTA, CDR2 FQGNSA. CDR3 length equals 15 residues. CDR3 nucleotide sequence: TGTGCCAGCAGCTTTGCCGGGGGGGCCTCAGATACGCAGTATTTT. It is translated as CASSFAGGASDTQYF.

This clonotype appeared a few times. This chain joins TRBV29-1 and TRBJ2-7; D may correspond to TRBD1 or TRBD2 (5 bases each). Trimming shortened V by 6 bases and J by 12 bases, and 24 bases separated the two germline ends. Germline assignment: CDR1 SQVTM and CDR2 ANQGSEA. This CDR3 has 13 amino acids. In nucleotides, the CDR3 is TGCAGCGTGCGGAGGCAGGGAAGCGGTCGACGGTACTTC. Protein product: CSVRRQGSGRRYF.

This clonotype was counted a single time. CDR3 nucleotides: TGTGCCAGCAGTCTAGGACAGGGAAGATCCTACAATGAGCAGTTCTTC. This translates into CASSLGQGRSYNEQFF. The chain links TRBV12-3 or TRBV12-4 to TRBJ2-1; 8 positions match TRBD1. V lost 5 bases, J lost 1 base, and 7 bases stayed unmatched. The CDR3 covers 16 residues.

This clonotype came up a few times. The chain has TRBV10-3 and TRBJ1-2, with TRBD1 matching over 7 bases. CDR3 size: 14 residues. V shed 2 bases and J 3 bases; nucleotides not matched to a gene: 3. The germline V gene has CDR1 ENHRY and CDR2 SYGVKD. The CDR3: CAISEDRVYYGYTF. DNA of the CDR3: TGTGCCATCAGTGAGGACAGGGTTTACTATGGCTACACCTTC.